One sample yielded the 23 T cell receptor beta chains listed below, sequenced in a study of cytomegalovirus exposure and HLA in healthy donors (TCRdb year 2017). The receptor library was made with the immunoSEQ multiplex PCR assay. The multiplex PCR relied on a mix of 60 forward primers for TCR Vbeta segments and 13 reverse primers for TCR Jbeta segments. TCRdb took over this immuneACCESS table, retaining in-frame rearrangements with V and J assigned. Such tables are incomplete; in checked studies, under half of the missing clones stem from an unresolved V gene, and the remainder is unexplained. The sample's table lists a count of approximately 150,000 clones. The biggest ten clones account for roughly 1.4% of the sample. The sequenced sample consisted of PBMCs. The receptors stem from a woman aged 40 to 50 in good health and CMV-seronegative.

This chain links TRBV5-1 with TRBJ2-5, with D maybe TRBD2 (7 bases). V was pared by 2 bases and J by 5 bases, with 16 bases between. Germline loops: CDR1 SGHRS, CDR2 YFSETQ. The CDR3 runs 15 residues. CDR3 residues: CASSLSGGRRETQYF. The DNA of the CDR3 is TGCGCCAGCAGCTTATCGGGGGGCCGCCGGGAGACCCAGTACTTC.

The genes are TRBV5-1 and TRBJ2-4, with TRBD2 matching 8 bases. The CDR3 is made up of 16 amino acids. Germline-derived CDR1 and CDR2 are SGHRS and YFSETQ. V shed 2 bases, J shed 1 base, and the junction held 5 bases outside the gene matches. This CDR3 reads CASSLLAAAAKNIQYF. The CDR3 region has the DNA TGCGCCAGCAGCTTACTAGCGGCCGCCGCCAAAAACATTCAGTACTTC.

This chain links TRBV5-4 with TRBJ2-7, with 9 bases identical to TRBD1. This CDR3 has 15 residues. Trimming took 4 bases from V and 6 from J; bases not matched to a gene: 11. CDR1 is SGHNT, CDR2 YYREEE, per germline (reference sequence). The CDR3 reads CASSPLTGGDLEQYF. The CDR3 coding sequence is TGTGCCAGCAGCCCCTTGACAGGGGGGGACCTCGAGCAGTACTTC.

The chain links TRBV6-1 to TRBJ1-5; a possible D gene is TRBD1 (5 bases). From germline, CDR1 is MNHNS and CDR2 SASEGT. The length of the CDR3 is 13 residues. V was cut by 3 bases and J by 7 bases, with 10 bases left in between. The CDR3 nucleotides read TGTGCCAGCAGTGAGAACAGGCTCCAGCCCCAGCATTTT. It codes for CASSENRLQPQHF.

The chain is built from TRBV19 and TRBJ1-5; 8 positions agree with TRBD1. The V gene end was trimmed by 6 bases and the J gene end by 4 bases; junction bases not matched to a gene: 2. From germline, CDR1 is LNHDA and CDR2 SQIVND (reference sequence). The CDR3 length is 13 residues. The CDR3 spells CASRTGDNQPQHF. The CDR3 coding sequence is TGTGCCAGTAGGACAGGGGATAATCAGCCCCAGCATTTT.

This chain uses TRBV6-1 with TRBJ2-5; TRBD1 is a possible D gene (6 bases). V shed 1 base and J shed 4 bases, with 16 bases lying between them. Germline V gene lookup returns CDR1 MNHNS and CDR2 SASEGT. The CDR3 extends over 16 amino acids. The CDR3 spells CASSEDNTGWRETQYF. As DNA, the CDR3 is TGTGCCAGCAGTGAAGATAACACAGGGTGGAGAGAGACCCAGTACTTC.

The chain carries TRBV7-2 and TRBJ1-2, with TRBD1 identical over 10 bases. The V segment lost 5 bases and the J segment 5 bases; nucleotides outside the gene matches: 5. This CDR3 is built from 14 residues. The V gene's germline CDR1 is SGHTA and CDR2 FQGNSA. As DNA, the CDR3 is TGTGCCAGCAGCGCGGACAGGGGGAGGTATGGCTACACCTTC. This codes for CASSADRGRYGYTF.

The V call is TRBV27, the J call TRBJ1-5; D ambiguous. Germline CDR1 and CDR2: MNHEY and SMNVEV (reference sequence). Between the trimmed V and J ends, which lost 2 bases and 2 bases, there was a span of 4 bases. This CDR3 is built from 13 residues. Written as DNA, the CDR3 is TGTGCCAGCAGTTTACGAGGCAATCAGCCCCAGCATTTT. Translation: CASSLRGNQPQHF.

The chain couples TRBV7-8 to TRBJ1-2, with D possibly TRBD1 on 6 matching bases. CDR3 length equals 14 residues. The V end lost 5 bases, the J end lost 7 bases, and 17 bases lay between the germline ends. Germline V gene lookup returns CDR1 SGHVS and CDR2 FQNEAQ. CDR3 bases: TGTGCCAGCAGCCCGGGACAATTTGGAAGTGGCTACACCTTC. Its protein is CASSPGQFGSGYTF.

This sequence joins TRBV10-3 and TRBJ1-1; D gene unclear. CDR3 length: 12 residues. V lost 3 bases to trimming and J lost 1 base, with 3 bases between them. Germline-derived CDR1 and CDR2 are ENHRY and SYGVKD. In DNA form, the CDR3 reads TGTGCCATCAGTGACAAGAACACTGAAGCTTTCTTT. Amino acid sequence: CAISDKNTEAFF.

The chain carries TRBV5-6 and TRBJ1-4; D is uncertain. This CDR3 spans 14 amino acids. Trimming removed 4 bases from V and 4 bases from J, with 11 bases in between. The V gene's germline CDR1 is SGHDT and CDR2 YYEEEE. The CDR3 loop reads CASSVPGSNEKLFF. CDR3 DNA: TGTGCCAGCAGCGTACCCGGGAGTAATGAAAAACTGTTTTTT.

This chain uses TRBV7-3 with TRBJ2-2, with D hard to call. V was pared by 6 bases and J by 4 bases, with 9 bases between. The CDR3 is 13 amino acids. Germline CDR1 and CDR2: SGHTA and FQGTGA. This CDR3 is CASSLTPTGELFF. DNA of the CDR3: TGTGCCAGCAGTCTTACACCCACCGGGGAGCTGTTTTTT.

CDR3 region: CASSANRTPNSPLHF. The CDR3 region has the DNA TGTGCCAGCAGCGCCAACAGGACCCCTAATTCACCCCTCCACTTT. This chain joins TRBV7-8 and TRBJ1-6, with a possible D match to TRBD1 (5 bases). V lost 5 bases and J lost 6, with 14 bases in between. CDR3 length equals 15 residues. Germline V CDR1 and CDR2: SGHVS, FQNEAQ. The whole variable domain, remainder taken from reference TRBV7-8 and TRBJ1-6, is GAGVSQSPRYKVAKRGQDVALRCDPISGHVSLFWYQQALGQGPEFLTYFQNEAQLDKSGLPSDRFFAERPEGSVSTLKIQRTQQEDSAVYLCASSANRTPNSPLHFGNGTRLTVT.

In DNA form, the CDR3 reads TGTGCCAGCTCACGACAGGGCGATGCCTATGGCTACACCTTC. Translated, it gives CASSRQGDAYGYTF. The V gene is TRBV18, the J gene TRBJ1-2, with 7 bases matching TRBD1. Per the germline V gene, CDR1 is KGHSH and CDR2 is LQKENI. The V segment lost 4 bases and the J segment 4 bases; nucleotides outside the gene matches: 6. CDR3 length: 14 amino acids. The entire variable domain, with the rest obtained from reference TRBV18 and TRBJ1-2, is as follows: NAGVMQNPRHLVRRRGQEARLRCSPMKGHSHVYWYRQLPEEGLKFMVYLQKENIIDESGMPKERFSAEFPKEGPSILRIQQVVRGDSAAYFCASSRQGDAYGYTFGSGTRLTVV.

This chain connects TRBV5-8 to TRBJ2-5, with 7 bases identical to TRBD1. The CDR3 sequence is 16 residues long. V was clipped by 2 bases and J by 2 bases; unmatched bases: 9. From germline, CDR1 is SGHTS and CDR2 YDEGEE. CDR3 sequence: CASSLYRTGWQETQYF. CDR3 DNA: TGTGCCAGCAGCTTATATCGGACAGGTTGGCAAGAGACCCAGTACTTC.

CDR3 protein: CASSSRSAGSYEQYF. CDR3 nucleotide sequence: TGTGCCAGCAGTTCAAGATCGGCAGGCTCCTACGAGCAGTACTTC. The chain combines TRBV6-1 with TRBJ2-7; no clear D gene. Looked up from germline, CDR1 is MNHNS and CDR2 is SASEGT. V gave up 5 bases and J gave up 0 bases, with 14 bases separating them. The CDR3 runs to 15 residues.

The chain uses TRBV27 and TRBJ2-7; TRBD1 agrees at 8 bases. CDR1 and CDR2 (germline): MNHEY, SMNVEV (reference sequence). The CDR3 contains 15 residues. J lost 4 bases, V lost 4 bases, and 9 bases had no gene match. The CDR3 nucleotides read TGTGCCAGCAGTTCCCCCGGACAGGGCTTATACGAGCAGTACGTC. It yields the protein CASSSPGQGLYEQYV.

Written as DNA, the CDR3 is TGTGCCAGCATGAGCCTGTACGAGCAGTACTTC. Amino acid sequence: CASMSLYEQYF. V and J are TRBV6-1 and TRBJ2-7, with D unresolved. Germline CDR1 and CDR2: MNHNS and SASEGT. The V gene lost 7 bases and the J gene lost 4 bases, with 8 bases spanning the gap. The CDR3 is made up of 11 amino acids.

The CDR3 spells CASSEPGQGKDTQYF. The CDR3 DNA follows: TGTGCCAGCAGTGAGCCGGGACAGGGGAAAGATACGCAGTATTTT. This sequence joins TRBV6-1 and TRBJ2-3; 10 nucleotides agree with TRBD1. Trimming took 3 bases from V and 5 from J; bases not matched to a gene: 5. The germline gives CDR1 MNHNS, CDR2 SASEGT. CDR3 size: 15 residues.

The rearrangement links TRBV2 to TRBJ1-1, with TRBD1 matching 9 bases. After removal of 5 bases from V and 0 bases from J, the junction contained 7 bases not matched to a gene. CDR3 length equals 16 residues. Germline loops: CDR1 SNHLY, CDR2 FYNNEI. The CDR3 DNA sequence: TGTGCCAGCAGTCAACAGGGGGCGGCCATGAACACTGAAGCTTTCTTT. Its protein product is CASSQQGAAMNTEAFF. The full variable domain, rest sourced from reference TRBV2 and TRBJ1-1, is EPEVTQTPSHQVTQMGQEVILRCVPISNHLYFYWYRQILGQKVEFLVSFYNNEISEKSEIFDDQFSVERPDGSNFTLKIRSTKLEDSAMYFCASSQQGAAMNTEAFFGQGTRLTVV.

The V call is TRBV7-9, the J call TRBJ2-4; possibly TRBD1 for D (6 bases). Per the germline V gene, CDR1 is SEHNR and CDR2 is FQNEAQ (reference sequence). The CDR3 loop spans 14 amino acids. V was clipped by 1 base and J by 7 bases, with 11 bases between them. The CDR3: CASSLGQGWNIQYF. CDR3 bases: TGTGCCAGCAGCTTAGGGCAGGGGTGGAACATTCAGTACTTC.

The chain employs TRBV29-1 and TRBJ1-5; 7 bases line up with TRBD1. The CDR3 spans 13 residues. Germline V gene data show CDR1 as SQVTM and CDR2 as ANQGSEA. V lost 4 bases to trimming and J lost 6 bases; unmatched junction nucleotides: 6. The CDR3 sequence is CSVGGGGSQPQHF. CDR3 in DNA: TGCAGCGTTGGAGGAGGGGGCAGTCAGCCCCAGCATTTT.

The chain recombines TRBV5-1 with TRBJ2-5, with 10 bases that match TRBD1. The CDR3 consists of 16 residues. V shed 0 bases, J shed 5 bases, and the junction held 7 bases outside the gene matches. From germline, CDR1 is SGHRS and CDR2 YFSETQ. CDR3 residues: CASSLAVTGGKETQYF. CDR3 in DNA: TGCGCCAGCAGCTTGGCTGTGACAGGGGGCAAGGAGACCCAGTACTTC.